The 24 T cell receptor beta chains below all came from one sample that was sequenced in a study of cytomegalovirus exposure and HLA in healthy donors (TCRdb year 2017). The protocol used for the library was the immunoSEQ multiplex PCR assay. The multiplex PCR relied on a mix of 60 forward primers for TCR Vbeta segments and 13 reverse primers for TCR Jbeta segments. This is the immuneACCESS table as TCRdb keeps it, with only in-frame sequences that have V and J called. A part of the clones is gone; compared with another copy, unresolved V genes explain less than half, and the rest is unexplained. This sample holds about 160,000 clones; 78% were observed only once. The top ten clones comprise around 3.3% of the sample. The source material was PBMCs. All receptors derive from a woman aged 35 to 49 in good health and CMV-seronegative.

The chain uses TRBV19 and TRBJ1-6; the D gene is possibly TRBD1 (5 bases). The CDR3 loop spans 14 amino acids. Germline V gene sequence: CDR1 LNHDA, CDR2 SQIVND (reference sequence). The V gene lost 5 bases and the J gene lost 6 bases, with 11 bases spanning the gap. For the CDR3, the DNA is TGTGCCAGTAGTTTGGGGGGTGGTAATTCACCCCTCCACTTT. Translated, it gives CASSLGGGNSPLHF.

The chain carries TRBV2 and TRBJ1-6; 7 bases line up with TRBD1. The CDR3 spans 15 residues. The germline V gene has CDR1 SNHLY and CDR2 FYNNEI. The ends lost 7 bases at V and 7 bases at J; junction bases unmatched: 10. CDR3 in amino acids: CASNDRAWGNSPLHF. In DNA, the CDR3 is TGTGCCAGCAACGACAGGGCTTGGGGAAATTCACCCCTCCACTTT.

A few counts support this clone. The rearrangement joins TRBV28 to TRBJ1-5, with 7 bases aligning to TRBD1. There are 13 residues in the CDR3. Germline loops: CDR1 MDHEN, CDR2 SYDVKM. V shed 6 bases and J 6 bases; nucleotides not matched to a gene: 5. The CDR3 DNA reads as TGTGCCAGCAGATCGGACAGGACTCAGCCCCAGCATTTT. Translation gives CASRSDRTQPQHF.

The CDR3 sequence: CASSSTIAGGNTEAFF. The CDR3 DNA reads TGCGCCAGCAGCTCTACAATCGCGGGGGGGAACACTGAAGCTTTCTTT. The chain combines TRBV5-1 with TRBJ1-1; possible D gene TRBD1, 5 bases. The CDR3 extends over 16 amino acids. The V and J ends lost 3 bases and 1 base respectively, with 16 bases between them. Germline V CDR1 and CDR2: SGHRS, YFSETQ.

This chain links TRBV18 with TRBJ1-2; the D gene is possibly TRBD1 (5 bases). Germline values: CDR1 KGHSH, CDR2 LQKENI. Between the trimmed V and J ends, which lost 1 base and 0 bases, there was a span of 9 bases. The CDR3 contains 15 residues. The CDR3 sequence: CASSPLDTTNYGYTF. The CDR3 nucleotides read TGTGCCAGCTCACCACTGGACACAACTAACTATGGCTACACCTTC.

The chain uses TRBV4-1 and TRBJ2-7, with 7 bases lining up with TRBD1. Trimming cost V 5 bases and J 2 bases; bases outside gene matches: 9. This CDR3 comprises 15 residues. CDR1 is MGHRA and CDR2 is YSYEKL in the germline V gene. The CDR3: CASSGHRDRAYEQYF. Here the CDR3 DNA reads TGCGCCAGCAGCGGCCACCGGGACAGAGCCTACGAGCAGTACTTC.

The V and J genes are TRBV2 and TRBJ2-3; 13 nucleotides agree with TRBD2. Per germline, CDR1 SNHLY and CDR2 FYNNEI. Losses at the gene ends were 7 bases for V and 6 bases for J; bases not matched to a gene: 16. The CDR3 covers 18 residues. CDR3 bases: TGTGCCAGCAAAACAGACCCCCGACTAGCGGGGGGAACGGATACGCAGTATTTT. Its protein product is CASKTDPRLAGGTDTQYF.

This clone was seen a handful of times. The chain links TRBV2 to TRBJ1-1; 7 bases line up with TRBD1. V shed 6 bases and J 6 bases; nucleotides not matched to a gene: 4. The V gene's germline CDR1 is SNHLY and CDR2 FYNNEI. CDR3 length: 12 residues. The CDR3 DNA sequence: TGTGCCAGCAGCACCCAGGGGGCTGAAGCTTTCTTT. Residues: CASSTQGAEAFF.

CDR3 residues: CASSISSGGYYEQYF. The CDR3 DNA reads as TGTGCCAGTAGTATCTCTAGCGGGGGGTACTACGAGCAGTACTTC. This chain uses TRBV19 with TRBJ2-5; 11 nucleotides align to TRBD2. The J call may be wrong; the DNA end is better matched by TRBJ2-7. Germline CDR1 reads LNHDA; CDR2 reads SQIVND (reference sequence). This CDR3 region has 15 residues.

This clone was recorded only once. At the DNA level, this CDR3 is encoded by other sequences in the same sample as well. The chain has TRBV7-8 and TRBJ1-6, with D perhaps matching TRBD1 (6 bases). Germline CDR1 and CDR2: SGHVS and FQNEAQ. The germline V and J ends were trimmed by 5 bases and 4 bases, with 15 bases remaining between them. CDR3 length: 16 amino acids. In nucleotides, the CDR3 is TGTGCCAGCAGCCCAACTCTCGGACAGTATAATTCACCCCTCCACTTT. Protein product: CASSPTLGQYNSPLHF.

This rearrangement joins TRBV7-2 to TRBJ1-5; 10 bases fit TRBD1. Germline loops: CDR1 SGHTA, CDR2 FQGNSA. The CDR3 totals 14 residues. Unmatched junction bases numbered 2, after V lost 3 bases and J lost 6 bases. DNA for the CDR3: TGTGCCAGCAGCTTCCGACAGGGGGCTCAGCCCCAGCATTTT. Translating gives CASSFRQGAQPQHF.

V usage is TRBV27 and J usage is TRBJ2-7; D perhaps matches TRBD1 (5 bases). The CDR3 is 14 amino acids. The germline V and J ends were trimmed by 5 bases and 1 base, with 12 bases remaining between them. The germline V gene encodes CDR1 MNHEY and CDR2 SMNVEV (reference sequence). The CDR3 here is CASSPEQESYEQYF. The CDR3, as DNA: TGTGCCAGCAGTCCCGAACAGGAGTCCTACGAGCAGTACTTC.

The rearrangement joins TRBV7-8 to TRBJ1-3; 9 positions match TRBD1. CDR1 SGHVS and CDR2 FQNEAQ come from the germline V gene. The CDR3 loop spans 15 amino acids. V lost 5 bases to trimming and J lost 2 bases; unmatched junction nucleotides: 4. CDR3 sequence (DNA): TGTGCCAGCAGCACGAGGACAGGGGCTGGAAACACCATATATTTT. Protein product: CASSTRTGAGNTIYF.

CDR3 DNA: TGTGCCAGCAGCCGCGGGACAGGGGAAGGCAAGACCGGGGAGCTGTTTTTT. Its translation is CASSRGTGEGKTGELFF. The V and J genes are TRBV5-6 and TRBJ2-2, with 10 bases that match TRBD1. This CDR3 region has 17 residues. With 4 bases clipped from V and 5 bases from J, the junction kept 11 bases outside the gene matches. Germline CDR1 SGHDT, CDR2 YYEEEE.

This clone showed up just once. V is TRBV5-4 and J is TRBJ2-3; 7 bases are shared with TRBD2. The CDR3 is 16 residues long. Germline V lookup: CDR1 SGHNT, CDR2 YYREEE (reference sequence). V lost 4 bases and J lost 3; bases outside the gene matches: 11. The CDR3 nucleotides are TGTGCCAGCAGCCGGCCCGGGACTACTCAAACAGATACGCAGTATTTT. Amino acid sequence: CASSRPGTTQTDTQYF.

The gene calls are TRBV5-4 and TRBJ1-1, with TRBD1 as a possible D gene (5 bases). The ends were cut back, 3 bases at V and 11 bases at J, with 17 bases in the middle. Per the germline V gene, CDR1 is SGHNT and CDR2 is YYREEE (reference sequence). This CDR3 is 13 amino acids long. The CDR3 nucleotides read TGTGCCAGCAGCTCGGGTGGGGGGATTAGGGCTTTCTTT. It codes for CASSSGGGIRAFF.

The J gene is TRBJ2-3, the V gene TRBV5-8; perhaps TRBD1 as D (6 bases). CDR1 is SGHTS and CDR2 is YDEGEE in the germline V gene. Trimming took off 0 bases at V and 8 bases at J, with 7 bases between the two ends. CDR3 size: 12 residues. The chain's CDR3 is CASSLGQATQYF. In DNA, the CDR3 is TGTGCCAGCAGCTTGGGACAGGCTACGCAGTATTTT. The whole variable domain, remainder taken from reference TRBV5-8 and TRBJ2-3, is EAGVTQSPTHLIKTRGQQATLRCSPISGHTSVYWYQQALGLGLQFLLWYDEGEERNRGNFPPRFSGRQFPNYSSELNVNALELEDSALYLCASSLGQATQYFGPGTRLTVL.

Note on this clone: The germline gene is not matched at one end of the junction; a read error may be the cause. This rearrangement joins TRBV6-1 to TRBJ1-1; D gene unclear. CDR3 length equals 14 residues. Germline CDR1 and CDR2: MNHNS and SASEGT. CDR3 DNA sequence: TGTGCCAGCAGCGAAGCGCGGATAAACACTGAAGCTTTCTTT. Amino acid sequence: CASSEARINTEAFF.

This clone showed up just a few times. The V gene is TRBV27, the J gene TRBJ2-2; tentatively, D is TRBD2 (6 bases). V was clipped by 2 bases and J by 3 bases, with 13 bases between them. The CDR3 loop spans 16 amino acids. The germline CDR1 and CDR2 sequences are MNHEY and SMNVEV (reference sequence). For the CDR3, the DNA is TGTGCCAGCAGTTTAAGAAGAGGAGGGGACACCGGGGAGCTGTTTTTT. As protein: CASSLRRGGDTGELFF.

V and J are TRBV29-1 and TRBJ1-2; perhaps TRBD1 as D (5 bases). The germline gives CDR1 SQVTM, CDR2 ANQGSEA. This CDR3 region has 15 residues. The ends were cut back, 4 bases at V and 4 bases at J, with 19 bases in the middle. The CDR3 bases are TGCAGCGTTGCGGGGGAGACCCCCGGTCCCTATGGCTACACCTTC. Its translation is CSVAGETPGPYGYTF. Supplemented by reference TRBV29-1 and TRBJ1-2, the full variable domain reads SAVISQKPSRDICQRGTSLTIQCQVDSQVTMMFWYRQQPGQSLTLIATANQGSEATYESGFVIDKFPISRPNLTFSTLTVSNMSPEDSSIYLCSVAGETPGPYGYTFGSGTRLTVV.

This chain uses TRBV5-1 with TRBJ1-2; 9 positions match TRBD1. The germline V gene encodes CDR1 SGHRS and CDR2 YFSETQ. The CDR3 contains 15 residues. Losses at the gene ends were 0 bases for V and 4 bases for J; bases not matched to a gene: 4. CDR3 bases: TGCGCCAGCAGCTTGGCCCTGACAGGGGGCTATGGCTACACCTTC. Its translation is CASSLALTGGYGYTF. Full variable domain (rest looked up from reference TRBV5-1 and TRBJ1-2): KAGVTQTPRYLIKTRGQQVTLSCSPISGHRSVSWYQQTPGQGLQFLFEYFSETQRNKGNFPGRFSGRQFSNSRSEMNVSTLELGDSALYLCASSLALTGGYGYTFGSGTRLTVV.

This clone was recorded once. The V and J genes are TRBV11-2 and TRBJ1-2; a weak D match, TRBD1 (5 bases). Germline loops: CDR1 SGHAT, CDR2 FQNNGV. The CDR3 runs to 15 residues. The V end lost 5 bases, the J end lost 6 bases, and 19 bases lay between the germline ends. The DNA of the CDR3 is TGTGCCAGCAGCCCTCGCCGGGGGGTCCCCAATGGCTACACCTTC. It encodes CASSPRRGVPNGYTF.

This clone has only a few counts. The chain joins TRBV6-6 to TRBJ1-1, with 8 bases matching TRBD1. The CDR3 length is 12 residues. V dropped 4 bases and J dropped 8; count of bases not matched to a gene: 3. The germline V gene encodes CDR1 MNHNY and CDR2 SVGAGI (reference sequence). CDR3 coding DNA: TGTGCCAGCAGTTTCGGACAGGGAGAAGCTTTCTTT. Its protein is CASSFGQGEAFF.

V and J are TRBV5-4 and TRBJ2-5, with D maybe TRBD1 (6 bases). V lost 0 bases, J lost 2 bases, and 8 bases lay in between. The CDR3 loop spans 14 amino acids. Germline V lookup: CDR1 SGHNT, CDR2 YYREEE (reference sequence). The CDR3 nucleotides read TGTGCCAGCAGCTTGGGGGGGCCGCAAGAGACCCAGTACTTC. This gives the protein CASSLGGPQETQYF.